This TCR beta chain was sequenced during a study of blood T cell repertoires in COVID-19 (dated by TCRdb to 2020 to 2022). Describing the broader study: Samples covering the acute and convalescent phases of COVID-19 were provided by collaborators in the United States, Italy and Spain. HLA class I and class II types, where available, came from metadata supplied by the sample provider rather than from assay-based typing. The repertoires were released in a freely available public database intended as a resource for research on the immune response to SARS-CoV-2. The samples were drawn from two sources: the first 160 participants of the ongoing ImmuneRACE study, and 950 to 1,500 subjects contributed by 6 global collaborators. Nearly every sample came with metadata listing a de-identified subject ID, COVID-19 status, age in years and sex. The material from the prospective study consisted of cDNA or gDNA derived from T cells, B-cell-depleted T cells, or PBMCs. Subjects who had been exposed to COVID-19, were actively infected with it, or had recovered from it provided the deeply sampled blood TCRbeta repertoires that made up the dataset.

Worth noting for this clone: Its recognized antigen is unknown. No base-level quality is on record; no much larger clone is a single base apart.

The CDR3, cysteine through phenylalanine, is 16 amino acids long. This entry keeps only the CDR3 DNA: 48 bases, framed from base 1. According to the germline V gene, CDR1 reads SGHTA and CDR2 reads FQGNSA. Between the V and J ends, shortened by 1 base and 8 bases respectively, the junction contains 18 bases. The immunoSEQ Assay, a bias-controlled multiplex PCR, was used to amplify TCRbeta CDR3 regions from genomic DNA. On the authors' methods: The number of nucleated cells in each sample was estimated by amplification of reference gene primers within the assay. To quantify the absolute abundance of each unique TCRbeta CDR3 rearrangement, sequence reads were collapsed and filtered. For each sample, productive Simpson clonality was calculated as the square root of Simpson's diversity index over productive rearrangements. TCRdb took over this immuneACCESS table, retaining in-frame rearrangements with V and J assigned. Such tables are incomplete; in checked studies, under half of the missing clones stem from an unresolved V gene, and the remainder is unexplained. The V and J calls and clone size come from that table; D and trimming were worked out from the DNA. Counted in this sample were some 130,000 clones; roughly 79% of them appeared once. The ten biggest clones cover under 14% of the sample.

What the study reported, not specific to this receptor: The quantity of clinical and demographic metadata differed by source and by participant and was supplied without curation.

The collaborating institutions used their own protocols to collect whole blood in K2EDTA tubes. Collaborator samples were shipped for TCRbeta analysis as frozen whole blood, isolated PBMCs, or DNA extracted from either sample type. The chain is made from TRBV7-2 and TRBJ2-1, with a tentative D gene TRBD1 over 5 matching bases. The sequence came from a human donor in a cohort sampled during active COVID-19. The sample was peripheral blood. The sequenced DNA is TGTGCCAGCAGCTTAGGGGTGATGGGGCCTTGGGATGAGCAGTTCTTC. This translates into CASSLGVMGPWDEQFF. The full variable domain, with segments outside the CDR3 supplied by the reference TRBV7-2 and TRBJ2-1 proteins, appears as GAGVSQSPSNKVTEKGKDVELRCDPISGHTALYWYRQSLGQGLEFLIYFQGNSAPDKSGLPSDRFSAERTGGSVSTLTIQRTQQEDSAVYLCASSLGVMGPWDEQFFGPGTRLTVL.